Below are 15 T cell receptor beta chains sequenced from a single sample in a study of CD8+CD57+ T cells in acquired aplastic anemia. CDR3 and TCR beta VDJ profiling relied on a genomic DNA template. TCRdb independently ran MiXCR on the reads; one entry per CDR3 protein. The sample consists of about 150,000 distinct CDR3 sequences, around half of them appearing once. CD8+CD57+ cell expansion, shown by flow cytometry, had occurred in the patients selected for sequencing. Sequenced sample: sorted CD4+, CD8+, or CD8+CD57+ T cells (not recorded which) from PBMCs. These receptors were collected from a human donor with aplastic anemia.

V usage is TRBV12-1 and J usage is TRBJ1-5. TRBV12-1 is described as a pseudogene. The CDR3 has 21 amino acids. The CDR3 loop is CASSFGGFMDGQLRPNQPQHF. CDR3 in DNA: TGTGCCAGCAGCTTTGGAGGTTTCATGGACGGTCAGTTAAGACCCAATCAGCCCCAGCATTTT.

This clonotype was seen ten or more times. The V gene is TRBV12-3 or TRBV12-4, the J gene TRBJ1-1; D unclear. CDR3 length equals 14 residues. V lost 1 base and J 0 bases, leaving 6 bases between the germline ends. The CDR3 reads CASSLEIMNTEAFF. The CDR3 bases are TGTGCCAGCAGTTTAGAAATAATGAACACTGAAGCTTTCTTT.

Many counts were recorded for this clonotype. The chain is built from TRBV15 and TRBJ2-1, with D perhaps TRBD2 (6 bases). Germline V lookup: CDR1 LNHNV, CDR2 YYDKDF (reference sequence). Trimming shortened V by 11 bases and J by 0 bases, and 17 bases separated the two germline ends. The CDR3 runs 15 residues. The CDR3 sequence is CAAAWGESSYNEQFF. Written as DNA, the CDR3 is TGTGCCGCCGCTTGGGGGGAAAGCTCCTACAATGAGCAGTTCTTC.

This clonotype showed up just once. The chain combines TRBV20-1 with TRBJ1-2; a weak D match, TRBD1 (5 bases). The CDR3 loop spans 12 amino acids. The germline CDR1 and CDR2 sequences are DFQATT and SNEGSKA (reference sequence). Trimming took 0 bases from V and 3 from J, leaving 5 bases between them. Here the CDR3 reads CSAREQDYGYTF. In DNA, the CDR3 is TGCAGTGCTAGAGAACAGGACTATGGCTACACCTTC.

This clonotype was seen many times. The rearrangement uses TRBV10-1 and TRBJ2-2; TRBD1 might be the D (5 bases). Germline V gene lookup returns CDR1 WNHNN and CDR2 SYGVQD (reference sequence). The CDR3 sequence is 12 residues long. V was trimmed by 8 bases and J by 6 bases, leaving 10 bases between them. The CDR3 bases are TGCGCCAGCGGGGCAGGGCCCGGGGAGCTGTTTTTT. It yields the protein CASGAGPGELFF.

V is TRBV5-1 and J is TRBJ2-1; D remains unclear. The CDR3 loop spans 14 amino acids. Germline V gene lookup returns CDR1 SGHRS and CDR2 YFSETQ. V was cut by 4 bases and J by 2 bases, with 10 bases left in between. The CDR3 is CASSLSTAYNEQFF. The CDR3 nucleotides read TGCGCCAGCAGCCTTTCGACTGCCTACAATGAGCAGTTCTTC.

The chain links TRBV7-3 to TRBJ2-2; either TRBD1 or TRBD2 may supply D (6 bases each). With 6 bases removed from V and 5 bases from J, the gap between germline ends came to 13 bases. From germline, CDR1 is SGHTA and CDR2 FQGTGA. This CDR3 region has 14 residues. The CDR3 region has the DNA TGTGCCAGCAGGTCCAGGGGAGGAACCGGGGAGCTGTTTTTT. This codes for CASRSRGGTGELFF.

Turning to this clonotype: Possible read error: a much larger clone is one base away. This chain connects TRBV5-1 to TRBJ1-1; tentatively, D is TRBD1 (6 bases). Looked up from germline, CDR1 is SGHRS and CDR2 is YFSETQ. V dropped 4 bases and J dropped 8 bases, with 21 bases sitting between them. The CDR3 consists of 15 residues. CDR3 loop: CASSVGLGAGGEAFF. In DNA, the CDR3 is TGCGCCAGCAGCGTGGGCCTGGGGGCTGGTGGGGAAGCTTTCTTT. Variable domain in full (rest from reference TRBV5-1 and TRBJ1-1): KAGVTQTPRYLIKTRGQQVTLSCSPISGHRSVSWYQQTPGQGLQFLFEYFSETQRNKGNFPGRFSGRQFSNSRSEMNVSTLELGDSALYLCASSVGLGAGGEAFFGQGTRLTVV.

V gene TRBV20-1 combines with J gene TRBJ2-7, with TRBD1 identical over 9 bases. This CDR3 has 12 amino acids. Germline V gives CDR1 DFQATT, CDR2 SNEGSKA (reference sequence). The V segment lost 6 bases and the J segment 5 bases; nucleotides outside the gene matches: 5. CDR3 sequence (DNA): TGCAGTGCCGAGGGACAGGGTAACGAGCAGTACTTC. It encodes CSAEGQGNEQYF.

This clonotype appeared many times. V is TRBV7-9 and J is TRBJ2-1; 7 nucleotides line up with TRBD1. V shed 4 bases and J 8 bases; nucleotides not matched to a gene: 14. CDR3 length: 16 amino acids. Germline V CDR1 and CDR2: SEHNR, FQNEAQ (reference sequence). The CDR3 protein is CASSSPTGERWDEQFF. CDR3 DNA: TGTGCCAGCAGCTCCCCAACAGGGGAAAGGTGGGATGAGCAGTTCTTC. Based on the CDR3 plus reference TRBV7-9 and TRBJ2-1, the full variable domain is DTGVSQNPRHKITKRGQNVTFRCDPISEHNRLYWYRQTLGQGPEFLTYFQNEAQLEKSRLLSDRFSAERPKGSFSTLEIQRTEQGDSAMYLCASSSPTGERWDEQFFGPGTRLTVL.

The V gene is TRBV20-1, the J gene TRBJ2-3; D is ambiguous. V was trimmed by 3 bases and J by 4 bases, leaving 14 bases between them. The CDR3 totals 14 residues. CDR1 and CDR2 from the germline V gene are DFQATT and SNEGSKA (reference sequence). The CDR3: CSARAGNEADTQYF. Here the CDR3 DNA reads TGCAGTGCTAGGGCTGGGAACGAGGCAGATACGCAGTATTTT.

Comments on this clonotype: A read error is possible here, since a much larger clone lies one base away. V is TRBV6-1 and J is TRBJ2-3, with D unclear. The J call is uncertain, as TRBJ1-5 better fits the DNA end. The germline gives CDR1 MNHNS, CDR2 SASEGT. The CDR3 has 15 amino acids. CDR3 coding DNA: TGTGCCAGCAGCCCCAGCATGACCCCCGCAGATACGCAGCATTTT. It translates to CASSPSMTPADTQHF.

At least ten counts were recorded for this clonotype. This rearrangement joins TRBV7-9 to TRBJ2-1, with no clear D. Germline values: CDR1 SEHNR, CDR2 FQNEAQ (reference sequence). The CDR3 sequence is 11 residues long. The V gene lost 7 bases and the J gene lost 10 bases, with 11 bases spanning the gap. The CDR3 loop is CASKQLGEQFF. The CDR3 DNA follows: TGTGCCAGCAAACAATTAGGGGAGCAGTTCTTC. Full variable domain (remainder filled in from reference TRBV7-9 and TRBJ2-1): DTGVSQNPRHKITKRGQNVTFRCDPISEHNRLYWYRQTLGQGPEFLTYFQNEAQLEKSRLLSDRFSAERPKGSFSTLEIQRTEQGDSAMYLCASKQLGEQFFGPGTRLTVL.

On this clonotype: A read error may be the cause here, since a much bigger clone is one base away. The chain uses TRBV12-3 or TRBV12-4 and TRBJ2-3; 7 bases are a match to TRBD1. The CDR3 is made up of 15 amino acids. After removal of 6 bases from V and 1 base from J, the junction contained 7 bases not matched to a gene. The CDR3 sequence: CASRRRTGGTDTQYF. The DNA for the CDR3 is TGTGCCAGCAGACGAAGGACAGGAGGCACAGATACGCAGTATTTT.

This clonotype was observed once. This sequence joins TRBV10-3 and TRBJ1-1, with TRBD1 matching over 9 bases. V was clipped by 3 bases and J by 2 bases; unmatched bases: 4. Germline lookup yields CDR1 ENHRY and CDR2 SYGVKD. The CDR3 is 15 residues long. The CDR3 nucleotides are TGTGCCATCAGTGAATGGACAGGGGCAAACACTGAAGCTTTCTTT. Translation gives CAISEWTGANTEAFF.